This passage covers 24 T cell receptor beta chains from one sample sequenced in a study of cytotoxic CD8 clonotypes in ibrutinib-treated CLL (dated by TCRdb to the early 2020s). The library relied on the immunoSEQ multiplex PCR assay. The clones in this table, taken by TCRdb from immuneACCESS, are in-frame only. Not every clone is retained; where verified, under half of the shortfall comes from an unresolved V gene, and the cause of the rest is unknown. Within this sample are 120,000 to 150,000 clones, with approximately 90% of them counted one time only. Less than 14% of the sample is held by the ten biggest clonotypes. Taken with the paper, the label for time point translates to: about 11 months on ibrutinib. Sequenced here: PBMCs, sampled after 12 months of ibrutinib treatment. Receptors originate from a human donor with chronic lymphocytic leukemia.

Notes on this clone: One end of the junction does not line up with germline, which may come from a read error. CDR3 sequence: CASSLAGLATKTDTQYF. CDR3 nucleotide sequence: TGTGCTAGCAGCTTAGCGGGTTTGGCTACGAAGACAGATACGCAGTATTTT. V is TRBV7-7 and J is TRBJ2-3, with TRBD2 identical over 7 bases. The V gene's germline CDR1 is SSHAT and CDR2 FNYEAQ (reference sequence). CDR3 length: 17 amino acids.

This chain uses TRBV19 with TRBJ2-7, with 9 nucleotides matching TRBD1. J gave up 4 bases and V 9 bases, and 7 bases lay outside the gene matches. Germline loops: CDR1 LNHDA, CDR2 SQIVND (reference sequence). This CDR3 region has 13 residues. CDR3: CASMSQGAYEQYF. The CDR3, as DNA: TGTGCCAGCATGTCACAGGGGGCGTACGAGCAGTACTTC.

CDR3 in DNA: TGTGCCAGCAGCGCTACGCTCGGGGAGCTGTTTTTT. Protein product: CASSATLGELFF. The gene calls are TRBV5-6 and TRBJ2-2; no clear D. CDR1 and CDR2 from the germline V gene are SGHDT and YYEEEE. The CDR3 is 12 amino acids. Trimming took off 4 bases at V and 7 bases at J, with 8 bases between the two ends. The variable domain in full, with the rest retrieved from reference TRBV5-6 and TRBJ2-2, is DAGVTQSPTHLIKTRGQQVTLRCSPKSGHDTVSWYQQALGQGPQFIFQYYEEEERQRGNFPDRFSGHQFPNYSSELNVNALLLGDSALYLCASSATLGELFFGEGSRLTVL.

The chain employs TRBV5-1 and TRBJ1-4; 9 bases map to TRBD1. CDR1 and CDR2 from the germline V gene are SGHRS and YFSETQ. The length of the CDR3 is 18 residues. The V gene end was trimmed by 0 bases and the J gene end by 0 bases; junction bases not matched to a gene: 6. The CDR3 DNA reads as TGCGCCAGCAGCTTGGGACAGGGGGAAATTGCAACTAATGAAAAACTGTTTTTT. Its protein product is CASSLGQGEIATNEKLFF.

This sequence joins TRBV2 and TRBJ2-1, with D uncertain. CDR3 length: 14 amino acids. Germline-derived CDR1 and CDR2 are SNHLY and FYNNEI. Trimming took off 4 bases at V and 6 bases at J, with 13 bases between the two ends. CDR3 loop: CASSVFFSINEQFF. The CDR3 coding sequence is TGTGCCAGCAGTGTTTTCTTCAGTATCAATGAGCAGTTCTTC.

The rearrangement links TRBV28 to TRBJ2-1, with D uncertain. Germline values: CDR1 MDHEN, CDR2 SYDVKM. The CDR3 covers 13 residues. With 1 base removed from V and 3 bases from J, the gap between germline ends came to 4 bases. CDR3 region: CASSLSSYNEQFF. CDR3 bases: TGTGCCAGCAGTTTATCAAGCTACAATGAGCAGTTCTTC.

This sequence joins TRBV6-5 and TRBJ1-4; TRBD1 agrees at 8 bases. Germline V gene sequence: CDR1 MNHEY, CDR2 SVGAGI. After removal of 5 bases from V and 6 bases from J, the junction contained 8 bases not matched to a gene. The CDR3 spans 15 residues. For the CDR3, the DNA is TGTGCCAGCAGTCCCCAGGGGGCCTATGATGAAAAACTGTTTTTT. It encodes CASSPQGAYDEKLFF.

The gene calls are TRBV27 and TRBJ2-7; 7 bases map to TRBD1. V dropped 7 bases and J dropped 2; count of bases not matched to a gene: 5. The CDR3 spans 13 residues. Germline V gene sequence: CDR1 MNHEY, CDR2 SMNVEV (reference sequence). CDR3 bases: TGTGCCAGCAAGGGACAGTCCCCCTACGAGCAGTACTTC. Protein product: CASKGQSPYEQYF.

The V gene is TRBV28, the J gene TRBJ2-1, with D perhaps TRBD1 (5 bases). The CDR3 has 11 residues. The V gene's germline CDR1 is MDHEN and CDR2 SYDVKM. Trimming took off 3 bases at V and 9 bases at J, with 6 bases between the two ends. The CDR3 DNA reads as TGTGCCAGCAGTTTTCAGGGTGAGCAGTTCTTC. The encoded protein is CASSFQGEQFF.

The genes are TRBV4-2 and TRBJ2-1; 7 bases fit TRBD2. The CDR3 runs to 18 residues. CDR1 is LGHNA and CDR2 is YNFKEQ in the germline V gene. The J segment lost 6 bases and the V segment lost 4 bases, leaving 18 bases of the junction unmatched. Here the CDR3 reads CASSLNIFGLGTGNEQFF. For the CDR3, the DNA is TGTGCCAGCAGCCTAAACATTTTCGGACTAGGGACGGGCAATGAGCAGTTCTTC.

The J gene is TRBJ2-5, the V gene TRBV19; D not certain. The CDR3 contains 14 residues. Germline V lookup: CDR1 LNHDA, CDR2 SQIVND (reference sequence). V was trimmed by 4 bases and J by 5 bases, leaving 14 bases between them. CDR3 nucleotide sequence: TGTGCCAGTAGTACACATATAGAATCGGAGACCCAGTACTTC. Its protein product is CASSTHIESETQYF.

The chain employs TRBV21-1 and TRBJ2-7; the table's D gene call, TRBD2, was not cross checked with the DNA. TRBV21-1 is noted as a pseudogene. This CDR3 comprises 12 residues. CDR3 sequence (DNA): TGTGCCAGCAGCGCGGGAGGCTACGAGCAGTACTTC. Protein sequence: CASSAGGYEQYF.

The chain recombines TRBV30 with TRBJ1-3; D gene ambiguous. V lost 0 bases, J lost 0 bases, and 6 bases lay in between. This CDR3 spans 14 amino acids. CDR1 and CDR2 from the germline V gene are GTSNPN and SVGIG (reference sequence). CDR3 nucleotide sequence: TGTGCCTGGAGTGTTACCAGCTCTGGAAACACCATATATTTT. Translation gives CAWSVTSSGNTIYF.

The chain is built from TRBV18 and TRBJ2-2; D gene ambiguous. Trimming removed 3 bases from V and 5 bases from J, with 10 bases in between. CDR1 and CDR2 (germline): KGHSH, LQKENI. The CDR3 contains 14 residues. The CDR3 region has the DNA TGTGCCAGCTCACCTGCGAAATATACCGGGGAGCTGTTTTTT. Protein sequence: CASSPAKYTGELFF.

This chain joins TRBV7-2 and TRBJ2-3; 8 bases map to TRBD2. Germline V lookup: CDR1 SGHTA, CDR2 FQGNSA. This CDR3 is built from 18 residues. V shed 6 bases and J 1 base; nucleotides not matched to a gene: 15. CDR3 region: CASSSPGWREDRTDTQYF. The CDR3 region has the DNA TGTGCCAGCAGTTCCCCCGGGTGGCGGGAGGACCGCACAGATACGCAGTATTTT.

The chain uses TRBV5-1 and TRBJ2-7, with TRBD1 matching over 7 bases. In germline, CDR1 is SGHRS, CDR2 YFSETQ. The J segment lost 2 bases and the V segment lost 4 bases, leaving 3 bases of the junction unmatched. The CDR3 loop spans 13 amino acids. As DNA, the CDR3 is TGCGCCAGCAGCACCGGGACAGCCTACGAGCAGTACTTC. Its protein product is CASSTGTAYEQYF.

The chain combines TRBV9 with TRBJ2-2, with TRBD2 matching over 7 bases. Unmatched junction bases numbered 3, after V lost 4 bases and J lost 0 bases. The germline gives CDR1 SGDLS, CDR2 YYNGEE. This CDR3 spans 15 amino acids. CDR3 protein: CASSRDYTNTGELFF. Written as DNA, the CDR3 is TGTGCCAGCAGCAGGGACTATACGAACACCGGGGAGCTGTTTTTT.

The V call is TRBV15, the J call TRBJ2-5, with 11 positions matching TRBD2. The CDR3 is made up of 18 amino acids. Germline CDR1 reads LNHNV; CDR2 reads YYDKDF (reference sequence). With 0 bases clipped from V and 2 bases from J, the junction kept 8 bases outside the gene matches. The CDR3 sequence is CATSREWLAGGRQETQYF. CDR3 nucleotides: TGTGCCACCAGCAGAGAGTGGCTAGCGGGAGGTAGGCAAGAGACCCAGTACTTC.

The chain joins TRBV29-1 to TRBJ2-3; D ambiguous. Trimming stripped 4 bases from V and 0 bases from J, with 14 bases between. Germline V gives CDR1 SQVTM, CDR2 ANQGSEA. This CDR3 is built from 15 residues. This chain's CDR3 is CSVADGSTSTDTQYF. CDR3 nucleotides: TGCAGCGTTGCTGATGGGTCTACTAGCACAGATACGCAGTATTTT.

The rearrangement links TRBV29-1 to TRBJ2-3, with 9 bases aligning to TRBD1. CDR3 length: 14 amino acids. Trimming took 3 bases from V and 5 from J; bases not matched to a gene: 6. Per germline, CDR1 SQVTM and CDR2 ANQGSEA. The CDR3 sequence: CSVDQGTGRDTQYF. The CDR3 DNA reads TGCAGCGTTGACCAGGGGACAGGGAGAGATACGCAGTATTTT.

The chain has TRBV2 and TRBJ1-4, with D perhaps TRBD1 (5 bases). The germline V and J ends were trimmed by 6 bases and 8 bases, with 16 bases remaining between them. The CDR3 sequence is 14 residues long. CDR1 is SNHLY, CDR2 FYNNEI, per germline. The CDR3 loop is CASREGRVREKLFF. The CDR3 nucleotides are TGTGCCAGCAGGGAGGGCAGGGTTCGGGAAAAACTGTTTTTT.

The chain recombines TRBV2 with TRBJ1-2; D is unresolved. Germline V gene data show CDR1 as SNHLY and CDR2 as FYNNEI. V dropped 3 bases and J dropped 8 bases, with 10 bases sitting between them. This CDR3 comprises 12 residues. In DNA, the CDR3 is TGTGCCAGCAGTGATTTACCCTTCGGCTACACCTTC. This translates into CASSDLPFGYTF.

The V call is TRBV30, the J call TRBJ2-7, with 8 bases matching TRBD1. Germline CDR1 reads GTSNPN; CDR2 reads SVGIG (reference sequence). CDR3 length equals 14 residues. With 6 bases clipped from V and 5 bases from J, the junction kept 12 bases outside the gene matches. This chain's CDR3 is CACVGQGKIDEQYF. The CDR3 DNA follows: TGTGCCTGCGTCGGACAGGGTAAAATCGACGAGCAGTACTTC.

CDR3 DNA: TGCGCCAGCAGCCAAGGTTCGAGCGTCGCGCAGGGGACCCAGTACTTC. It encodes CASSQGSSVAQGTQYF. The chain employs TRBV4-3 and TRBJ2-5; maybe TRBD1 (5 bases). Germline CDR1 and CDR2: LGHNA and YSLEER. The CDR3 runs 16 residues. V lost 1 base, J lost 7 bases, and 19 bases lay in between.